This entry features one T cell receptor beta chain sequence. The CDR3 sequence is 12 residues long. Germline lookup yields CDR1 SEHNR and CDR2 FQNEAQ (reference sequence). The ends were cut back, 3 bases at V and 4 bases at J, with 6 bases in the middle. The sample originates from a study of cytomegalovirus exposure and HLA in healthy donors. Generated by immunoSEQ multiplex PCR, the TCRdb table keeps only in-frame clones and is missing some. The top ten clones hold 2.5% to 3.5% of a sample with 160,000 or so clones, 88% of them seen once. The sequence came from a man between 18 and 29 years old in good health and CMV-seronegative. The chain combines TRBV7-9 with TRBJ2-5, with D possibly being TRBD2 (6 bases). The sequenced sample was PBMCs. CDR3 protein: CASSFGGETQYF. CDR3 DNA: TGTGCCAGCAGCTTCGGGGGAGAGACCCAGTACTTC.